Below, 8 T cell receptor beta chains from the same sample are listed, as sequenced in a study of T cell changes during pregnancy in multiple sclerosis. Assay: immunoSEQ multiplex PCR; the TCRdb copy retains only in-frame clones and omits some. Of under 50,000 clones detected, just under 95% appear once; the ten largest clones hold 5.5% to 7%. The sequenced sample was CD8+ T cells from peripheral blood mononuclear cells, obtained in the first trimester of pregnancy. Source of these receptors: a female donor with multiple sclerosis, enrolled in a pregnancy study.

The chain carries TRBV7-8 and TRBJ2-7; 10 bases are a match to TRBD2. The junction had 6 bases not matched to a gene; V was cut back by 1 base and J by 0 bases. In germline, CDR1 is SGHVS, CDR2 FQNEAQ. This CDR3 contains 17 residues. CDR3 DNA sequence: TGTGCCAGCAGCTTAGAAGCGGGAGGGTATCCCTCCTACGAGCAGTACTTC. As protein: CASSLEAGGYPSYEQYF.

The chain recombines TRBV5-1 with TRBJ2-5, with D possibly matching TRBD2 (6 bases). With 4 bases removed from V and 5 bases from J, the gap between germline ends came to 18 bases. The germline CDR1 and CDR2 sequences are SGHRS and YFSETQ. There are 15 residues in the CDR3. In nucleotides, the CDR3 is TGCGCCAGCAGCCCCGGGACTTCAAGTCCGGAGACCCAGTACTTC. Its protein is CASSPGTSSPETQYF. Full variable domain (remainder filled in from reference TRBV5-1 and TRBJ2-5): KAGVTQTPRYLIKTRGQQVTLSCSPISGHRSVSWYQQTPGQGLQFLFEYFSETQRNKGNFPGRFSGRQFSNSRSEMNVSTLELGDSALYLCASSPGTSSPETQYFGPGTRLLVL.

The chain couples TRBV19 to TRBJ1-4; 7 bases are a match to TRBD1. Trimming removed 6 bases from V and 5 bases from J; junction bases left unmatched: 15. Germline CDR1 and CDR2: LNHDA and SQIVND (reference sequence). This CDR3 is 17 amino acids long. This chain's CDR3 is CASSRRRADRKNEKLFF. The CDR3 DNA follows: TGTGCCAGTAGCCGCAGGAGAGCGGACAGGAAGAATGAAAAACTGTTTTTT. The full variable domain, completed using reference TRBV19 and TRBJ1-4, is DGGITQSPKYLFRKEGQNVTLSCEQNLNHDAMYWYRQDPGQGLRLIYYSQIVNDFQKGDIAEGYSVSREKKESFPLTVTSAQKNPTAFYLCASSRRRADRKNEKLFFGSGTQLSVL.

J is TRBJ2-6 and V is TRBV5-8; 8 bases align to TRBD1. The CDR3 length is 17 residues. J gave up 0 bases and V 0 bases, and 2 bases lay outside the gene matches. Looked up from germline, CDR1 is SGHTS and CDR2 is YDEGEE. CDR3 DNA sequence: TGTGCCAGCAGCTTGGGGGACAGGAGCTCTGGGGCCAACGTCCTGACTTTC. Protein: CASSLGDRSSGANVLTF. Full variable domain (remainder filled in from reference TRBV5-8 and TRBJ2-6): EAGVTQSPTHLIKTRGQQATLRCSPISGHTSVYWYQQALGLGLQFLLWYDEGEERNRGNFPPRFSGRQFPNYSSELNVNALELEDSALYLCASSLGDRSSGANVLTFGAGSRLTVL.

The V gene is TRBV25-1, the J gene TRBJ2-6; D is unclear. Trimming removed 8 bases from V and 5 bases from J, with 7 bases in between. CDR3 length: 12 residues. The V gene's germline CDR1 is MGHDK and CDR2 SYGVNS. CDR3: CASRSRANVLTF. The CDR3 region has the DNA TGTGCCAGCCGTTCTCGGGCCAACGTCCTGACTTTC.

The chain links TRBV4-1 to TRBJ2-1, with 7 bases identical to TRBD2. The CDR3 is 15 residues long. J was trimmed by 0 bases and V by 4 bases; bases with no gene match: 3. Germline CDR1 reads MGHRA; CDR2 reads YSYEKL. For the CDR3, the DNA is TGCGCCAGCAGCCTCGGACTAGTCTCCTACAATGAGCAGTTCTTC. Protein: CASSLGLVSYNEQFF.

This clone was found a few times. The chain employs TRBV7-9 and TRBJ2-5; tentative D call: TRBD2 (6 bases). The CDR3 loop spans 13 amino acids. Germline lookup yields CDR1 SEHNR and CDR2 FQNEAQ (reference sequence). V was cut by 3 bases and J by 7 bases, with 12 bases left in between. The CDR3 DNA reads TGTGCCAGCAGCTTGGGGACTGCGGGGACCCAGTACTTC. Amino acids: CASSLGTAGTQYF.

The rearrangement links TRBV9 to TRBJ2-1; D remains unclear. This CDR3 region has 15 residues. Germline V gene data show CDR1 as SGDLS and CDR2 as YYNGEE. V was pared by 0 bases and J by 2 bases, with 9 bases between. In DNA, the CDR3 is TGTGCCAGCAGCGTAGGACAATCAACCTACAATGAGCAGTTCTTC. Amino acids: CASSVGQSTYNEQFF.